These 9 T cell receptor beta chains originate from one sample sequenced in a study of blood T cell repertoires in COVID-19. The protocol was immunoSEQ multiplex PCR, while the TCRdb copy is restricted to in-frame clones and leaves out a portion. This table holds about 40,000 clones, about 79% found once. What was sequenced was peripheral blood. These receptor sequences come from a woman aged 60-70 years with acute or convalescent COVID-19.

The chain joins TRBV19 to TRBJ2-3; no definite D call. Germline CDR1 LNHDA, CDR2 SQIVND (reference sequence). The CDR3 covers 12 residues. V lost 0 bases to trimming and J lost 5 bases, with 3 bases between them. DNA for the CDR3: TGTGCCAGTAGTATAGATCGAGATACGCAGTATTTT. Amino acid sequence: CASSIDRDTQYF. Together with reference TRBV19 and TRBJ2-3, the CDR3 gives the full variable domain: DGGITQSPKYLFRKEGQNVTLSCEQNLNHDAMYWYRQDPGQGLRLIYYSQIVNDFQKGDIAEGYSVSREKKESFPLTVTSAQKNPTAFYLCASSIDRDTQYFGPGTRLTVL.

The V and J genes are TRBV18 and TRBJ1-4, with TRBD1 matching over 7 bases. The J segment lost 4 bases and the V segment lost 2 bases, leaving 1 base of the junction unmatched. The germline CDR1 and CDR2 sequences are KGHSH and LQKENI. This CDR3 region has 14 residues. The CDR3 is CASSPGTVNEKLFF. The CDR3 DNA reads as TGTGCCAGCTCACCAGGGACAGTTAATGAAAAACTGTTTTTT.

This clone was counted once. This chain connects TRBV2 to TRBJ2-7; no definite D call. Germline V gene data show CDR1 as SNHLY and CDR2 as FYNNEI. Trimming cost V 7 bases and J 0 bases, with 10 bases left between them. This CDR3 is 13 amino acids long. The chain's CDR3 is CASNENYSYEQYF. The CDR3 nucleotides read TGTGCCAGCAACGAAAACTACTCCTACGAGCAGTACTTC.

This chain connects TRBV29-1 to TRBJ2-7; tentatively, D is TRBD1 (6 bases). The V gene lost 3 bases and the J gene lost 0 bases, with 9 bases spanning the gap. There are 13 residues in the CDR3. In germline, CDR1 is SQVTM, CDR2 ANQGSEA. The DNA for the CDR3 is TGCAGCGTTGACAGGGGCAACTCCTACGAGCAGTACTTC. Protein: CSVDRGNSYEQYF.

This chain links TRBV9 with TRBJ2-1, with a possible D match to TRBD2 (7 bases). The V gene's germline CDR1 is SGDLS and CDR2 YYNGEE. CDR3 length: 14 residues. Trimming shortened V by 4 bases and J by 6 bases, and 14 bases separated the two germline ends. As DNA, the CDR3 is TGTGCCAGCAGCTCGCGGGGGCAGTTCAATGAGCAGTTCTTC. Amino acid sequence: CASSSRGQFNEQFF. The entire variable domain, with the rest obtained from reference TRBV9 and TRBJ2-1, is as follows: DSGVTQTPKHLITATGQRVTLRCSPRSGDLSVYWYQQSLDQGLQFLIQYYNGEERAKGNILERFSAQQFPDLHSELNLSSLELGDSALYFCASSSRGQFNEQFFGPGTRLTVL.

The chain combines TRBV28 with TRBJ1-2, with TRBD1 identical over 10 bases. The CDR3 extends over 13 amino acids. Germline trimming cut 5 bases from V and 7 bases from J; bases unmatched to any gene: 4. The V gene's germline CDR1 is MDHEN and CDR2 SYDVKM. This chain's CDR3 is CASSLDRGLGYTF. CDR3 in DNA: TGTGCCAGCAGTCTAGACAGGGGGCTTGGCTACACCTTC.

The chain links TRBV28 to TRBJ1-2; a weak D match, TRBD1 (6 bases). The CDR3 has 14 amino acids. Germline CDR1 reads MDHEN; CDR2 reads SYDVKM. The ends were cut back, 8 bases at V and 2 bases at J, with 15 bases in the middle. CDR3 in DNA: TGTGCCAGCCTAAAATCGGACAGAAACTATGGCTACACCTTC. Protein: CASLKSDRNYGYTF.

The genes are TRBV28 and TRBJ2-7, with D possibly TRBD2 on 5 matching bases. V gave up 5 bases and J gave up 0 bases, with 20 bases separating them. Germline CDR1 MDHEN, CDR2 SYDVKM. The CDR3 has 17 amino acids. This chain's CDR3 is CASSPSWLARSSYEQYF. In nucleotides, the CDR3 is TGTGCCAGCAGTCCGTCCTGGCTAGCCAGGAGCTCCTACGAGCAGTACTTC.

The chain uses TRBV6-1 and TRBJ2-1; the D gene is possibly TRBD1 (5 bases). The CDR3 extends over 17 amino acids. The V gene's germline CDR1 is MNHNS and CDR2 SASEGT. The ends were cut back, 0 bases at V and 12 bases at J, with 24 bases in the middle. The CDR3 coding sequence is TGTGCCAGCAGTGAAGCGGCCGCGAGACAGAACTCGGGCCGGCAGTTCTTC. Protein sequence: CASSEAAARQNSGRQFF.